These 21 T cell receptor beta chains originate from one sample sequenced in a study of blood T cell dynamics during melanoma immunotherapy. Time point of the sample: pre-treatment baseline. Measured with immunoSEQ multiplex PCR; TCRdb has only the in-frame clones, and not every one. The sample contains roughly 7,000 clones, approximately 80% of which appear only once. Specimen: blood, collected from a patient treated with checkpoint blockade. Receptors were obtained from a human donor with melanoma. Some clones in this sample may be carry-over from other donors' samples.

The gene calls are TRBV28 and TRBJ2-6, with D unresolved. The CDR3 covers 16 residues. V gave up 1 base and J gave up 2 bases, with 9 bases separating them. Germline CDR1 reads MDHEN; CDR2 reads SYDVKM. This CDR3 is CASSLSSTAGANVLTF. The DNA of the CDR3 is TGTGCCAGCAGTTTATCGAGTACTGCTGGGGCCAACGTCCTGACTTTC.

The chain couples TRBV5-6 to TRBJ2-7; maybe TRBD2 (5 bases). V lost 4 bases and J 0 bases, leaving 11 bases between the germline ends. This CDR3 is built from 14 residues. From germline, CDR1 is SGHDT and CDR2 YYEEEE. The DNA for the CDR3 is TGTGCCAGCAGCCCATGGGGAGACTCCTACGAGCAGTACTTC. Amino acids: CASSPWGDSYEQYF. Looking up the rest from reference TRBV5-6 and TRBJ2-7 gives the full variable domain: DAGVTQSPTHLIKTRGQQVTLRCSPKSGHDTVSWYQQALGQGPQFIFQYYEEEERQRGNFPDRFSGHQFPNYSSELNVNALLLGDSALYLCASSPWGDSYEQYFGPGTRLTVT.

The rearrangement links TRBV5-6 to TRBJ2-3; 10 bases are a match to TRBD2. Germline CDR1 SGHDT, CDR2 YYEEEE. This CDR3 region has 15 residues. Trimming took 4 bases from V and 2 from J; bases not matched to a gene: 4. CDR3 nucleotides: TGTGCCAGCAGCACTGGACTAGCGGACACAGATACGCAGTATTTT. Its translation is CASSTGLADTDTQYF.

The chain joins TRBV5-1 to TRBJ2-3; 8 positions match TRBD1. J was trimmed by 4 bases and V by 4 bases; bases with no gene match: 8. The length of the CDR3 is 15 residues. Looked up from germline, CDR1 is SGHRS and CDR2 is YFSETQ. CDR3 region: CASSNPTGAADTQYF. The CDR3 DNA sequence: TGCGCCAGCAGCAACCCGACAGGGGCGGCAGATACGCAGTATTTT.

The V gene is TRBV6-1, the J gene TRBJ1-5, with D perhaps TRBD1 (6 bases). The V gene lost 1 base and the J gene lost 2 bases, with 9 bases spanning the gap. Germline CDR1 MNHNS, CDR2 SASEGT. The CDR3 extends over 15 amino acids. The CDR3 region is CASSEVGGGNQPQHF. In nucleotides, the CDR3 is TGTGCCAGCAGTGAAGTGGGGGGCGGCAATCAGCCCCAGCATTTT.

This clone was seen more than once but under ten times. The chain recombines TRBV28 with TRBJ2-5; no clear D gene. The CDR3 is 17 amino acids. V lost 2 bases to trimming and J lost 5 bases, with 21 bases between them. Germline values: CDR1 MDHEN, CDR2 SYDVKM. The CDR3 DNA is TGTGCCAGCAGTTTAGGCTCGTCAGCCCCTGTAATTGAGACCCAGTACTTC. It translates to CASSLGSSAPVIETQYF.

This clone was counted only a few times. V usage is TRBV7-9 and J usage is TRBJ2-3; D ambiguous. With 3 bases removed from V and 4 bases from J, the gap between germline ends came to 8 bases. This CDR3 is built from 13 residues. CDR1 SEHNR and CDR2 FQNEAQ come from the germline V gene (reference sequence). For the CDR3, the DNA is TGTGCCAGCAGCTTGTGGGAAGCAGATACGCAGTATTTT. Its translation: CASSLWEADTQYF.

Only a few counts were recorded for this clone. V and J are TRBV2 and TRBJ1-5; D not resolved. Trimming shortened V by 6 bases and J by 5 bases, and 8 bases separated the two germline ends. The germline V gene encodes CDR1 SNHLY and CDR2 FYNNEI. The CDR3 length is 12 residues. This CDR3 is CASRYSDQPQHF. Here the CDR3 DNA reads TGTGCCAGCAGGTACAGCGATCAGCCCCAGCATTTT.

This chain joins TRBV28 and TRBJ1-6; D is possibly TRBD1 (5 bases). V was trimmed by 8 bases and J by 4 bases, leaving 15 bases between them. This CDR3 spans 15 amino acids. In germline, CDR1 is MDHEN, CDR2 SYDVKM. The CDR3 nucleotides read TGTGCCAGCTGGTCGGGGGATTGGTATAATTCACCCCTCCACTTT. This sequence encodes CASWSGDWYNSPLHF. Combining the CDR3 with reference TRBV28 and TRBJ1-6 gives the whole variable domain DVKVTQSSRYLVKRTGEKVFLECVQDMDHENMFWYRQDPGLGLRLIYFSYDVKMKEKGDIPEGYSVSREKKERFSLILESASTNQTSMYLCASWSGDWYNSPLHFGNGTRLTVT.

V is TRBV11-2 and J is TRBJ2-7; possible D gene TRBD2, 6 bases. V was trimmed by 3 bases and J by 6 bases, leaving 15 bases between them. The CDR3 length is 14 residues. Per germline, CDR1 SGHAT and CDR2 FQNNGV. The CDR3 loop is CASSLVASVAEQYF. In DNA form, the CDR3 reads TGTGCCAGCAGCTTGGTGGCTAGCGTAGCCGAGCAGTACTTC.

This chain uses TRBV5-8 with TRBJ2-7, with D perhaps matching TRBD2 (5 bases). V gave up 2 bases and J gave up 1 base, with 16 bases separating them. The CDR3 spans 16 residues. Looked up from germline, CDR1 is SGHTS and CDR2 is YDEGEE. The CDR3 protein is CASSFQLLGISYEQYF. CDR3 sequence (DNA): TGTGCCAGCAGCTTTCAACTACTAGGTATATCCTACGAGCAGTACTTC.

This chain joins TRBV2 and TRBJ2-1, with D tentatively TRBD1 (6 bases). V gave up 1 base and J gave up 8 bases, with 15 bases separating them. This CDR3 has 15 amino acids. Germline lookup yields CDR1 SNHLY and CDR2 FYNNEI. The CDR3 DNA sequence: TGTGCCAGCAGTGAAGGGGATGGGGGCCGCGATGAGCAGTTCTTC. This codes for CASSEGDGGRDEQFF.

The gene calls are TRBV7-3 and TRBJ2-7; 7 bases agree with TRBD2. The CDR3 covers 15 residues. CDR1 and CDR2 (germline): SGHTA, FQGTGA. V was clipped by 2 bases and J by 0 bases; unmatched bases: 4. CDR3 in amino acids: CASSLGLGSSYEQYF. The CDR3 DNA follows: TGTGCCAGCAGCTTAGGACTAGGCAGCTCCTACGAGCAGTACTTC.

The V and J genes are TRBV9 and TRBJ2-1, with 9 bases fitting TRBD2. The germline CDR1 and CDR2 sequences are SGDLS and YYNGEE. Unmatched junction bases numbered 4, after V lost 5 bases and J lost 7 bases. This CDR3 spans 13 amino acids. The CDR3: CASRRGGSNEQFF. CDR3 nucleotide sequence: TGTGCCAGCAGGCGGGGGGGCTCTAATGAGCAGTTCTTC.

The J gene is TRBJ2-7, the V gene TRBV6-1; D gene ambiguous. This CDR3 has 12 residues. Germline CDR1 MNHNS, CDR2 SASEGT. The V end lost 6 bases, the J end lost 2 bases, and 8 bases lay between the germline ends. In nucleotides, the CDR3 is TGTGCCAGCAGACAAGGAGCCTACGAGCAGTACTTC. Its translation is CASRQGAYEQYF.

As to this clone: Germline is not matched at one junction end, which may reflect a read error. The chain joins TRBV6-6 to TRBJ2-7; D is undetermined. CDR1 is MNHNY and CDR2 is SVGAGI in the germline V gene (reference sequence). CDR3 length equals 13 residues. The CDR3 nucleotides read TGTGCCAGCAGTCTCCGGGCCCCGGACGGGCAGCACTTC. It specifies CASSLRAPDGQHF.

This chain joins TRBV18 and TRBJ1-4; 9 nucleotides agree with TRBD1. CDR3 length: 16 amino acids. V shed 3 bases and J 6 bases; nucleotides not matched to a gene: 8. Germline CDR1 is KGHSH and CDR2 is LQKENI. The CDR3 bases are TGTGCCAGCTCACCCTATGGGACAGGGAGAGATGAAAAACTGTTTTTT. The encoded protein is CASSPYGTGRDEKLFF.

This clone has a single count. The chain is built from TRBV10-3 and TRBJ2-6; 10 nucleotides agree with TRBD1. Germline values: CDR1 ENHRY, CDR2 SYGVKD. The length of the CDR3 is 18 residues. The V gene end was trimmed by 2 bases and the J gene end by 1 base; junction bases not matched to a gene: 5. The CDR3 coding sequence is TGTGCCATCAGTGAGGGGGACAGGGGTGAATCTGGGGCCAACGTCCTGACTTTC. This translates into CAISEGDRGESGANVLTF.

The rearrangement uses TRBV5-4 and TRBJ2-7; TRBD1 matches at 7 bases. The V and J ends lost 2 bases and 0 bases, in that order; junction bases with no gene match: 11. CDR1 is SGHNT, CDR2 YYREEE, per germline (reference sequence). The CDR3 length is 17 residues. CDR3 in DNA: TGTGCCAGCAGCTTAAGTAAGGGGGCTTTGCTCTCCTACGAGCAGTACTTC. Translating gives CASSLSKGALLSYEQYF.

V usage is TRBV27 and J usage is TRBJ2-1; 7 bases fit TRBD1. The germline CDR1 and CDR2 sequences are MNHEY and SMNVEV (reference sequence). This CDR3 region has 13 residues. V shed 7 bases, J shed 6 bases, and the junction held 6 bases outside the gene matches. The DNA of the CDR3 is TGTGCCAGCACTCTTAGGACAGGCAATGAGCAGTTCTTC. Translating it yields CASTLRTGNEQFF.

The count of this clone is one. The rearrangement links TRBV19 to TRBJ2-6; D is undetermined. The germline CDR1 and CDR2 sequences are LNHDA and SQIVND (reference sequence). The V and J ends lost 7 bases and 2 bases respectively, with 18 bases between them. The CDR3 spans 17 residues. In DNA, the CDR3 is TGTGCCAGTACCTCCCTCATCGGTGGGGCTGGGGCCAACGTCCTGACTTTC. It yields the protein CASTSLIGGAGANVLTF.